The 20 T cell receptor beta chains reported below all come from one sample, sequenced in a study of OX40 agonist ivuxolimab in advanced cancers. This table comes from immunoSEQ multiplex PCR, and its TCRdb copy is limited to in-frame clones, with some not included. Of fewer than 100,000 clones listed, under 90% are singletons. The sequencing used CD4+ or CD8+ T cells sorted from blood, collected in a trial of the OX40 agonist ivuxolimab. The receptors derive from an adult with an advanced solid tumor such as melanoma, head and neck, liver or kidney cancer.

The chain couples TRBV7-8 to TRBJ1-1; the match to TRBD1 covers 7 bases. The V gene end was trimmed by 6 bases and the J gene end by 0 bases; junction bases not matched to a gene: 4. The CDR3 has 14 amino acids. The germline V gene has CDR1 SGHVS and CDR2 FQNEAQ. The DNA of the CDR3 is TGTGCCAGCAGTTCGGGGACAGTGAACACTGAAGCTTTCTTT. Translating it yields CASSSGTVNTEAFF.

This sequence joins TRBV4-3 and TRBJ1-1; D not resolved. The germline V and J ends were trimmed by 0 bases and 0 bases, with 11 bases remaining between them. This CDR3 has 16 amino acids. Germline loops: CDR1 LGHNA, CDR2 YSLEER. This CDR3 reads CASSQDQGPVNTEAFF. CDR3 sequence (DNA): TGCGCCAGCAGCCAAGATCAAGGCCCCGTGAACACTGAAGCTTTCTTT.

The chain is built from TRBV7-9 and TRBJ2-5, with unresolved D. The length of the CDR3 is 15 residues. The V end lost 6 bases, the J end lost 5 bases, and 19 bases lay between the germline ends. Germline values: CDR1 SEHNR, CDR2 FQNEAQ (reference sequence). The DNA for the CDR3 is TGTGCCAGCAGACTTAAGGCCCGGCTGGGGGAGACCCAGTACTTC. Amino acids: CASRLKARLGETQYF.

CDR3 DNA sequence: TGTGCCAGCAGCTTGAAGGGCTCTGGAAACACCATATATTTT. It codes for CASSLKGSGNTIYF. The rearrangement links TRBV5-6 to TRBJ1-3; D remains unclear. V was cut by 1 base and J by 0 bases, with 5 bases left in between. Germline CDR1 and CDR2: SGHDT and YYEEEE. The CDR3 covers 14 residues. The whole variable domain, remainder taken from reference TRBV5-6 and TRBJ1-3, is DAGVTQSPTHLIKTRGQQVTLRCSPKSGHDTVSWYQQALGQGPQFIFQYYEEEERQRGNFPDRFSGHQFPNYSSELNVNALLLGDSALYLCASSLKGSGNTIYFGEGSWLTVV.

CDR3 sequence (DNA): TGTGCCAGCAGTTTATATCGGGAAGGCACAGATACGCAGTATTTT. It translates to CASSLYREGTDTQYF. The gene calls are TRBV27 and TRBJ2-3, with D tentatively TRBD2 (5 bases). Trimming removed 1 base from V and 1 base from J, with 9 bases in between. The CDR3 consists of 15 residues. Germline lookup yields CDR1 MNHEY and CDR2 SMNVEV (reference sequence).

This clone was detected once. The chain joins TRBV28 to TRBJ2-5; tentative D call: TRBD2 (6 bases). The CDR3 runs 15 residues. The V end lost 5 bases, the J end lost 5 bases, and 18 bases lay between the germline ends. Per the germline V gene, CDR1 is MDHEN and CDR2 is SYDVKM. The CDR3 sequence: CASSPKTRGWETQYF. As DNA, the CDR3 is TGTGCCAGCAGTCCGAAGACTCGGGGGTGGGAGACCCAGTACTTC.

The chain's CDR3 is CASSLGLAGVNEQFF. CDR3 nucleotide sequence: TGTGCCAGCAGCTTGGGACTAGCGGGGGTCAATGAGCAGTTCTTC. V usage is TRBV14 and J usage is TRBJ2-1; 14 positions agree with TRBD2. V dropped 5 bases and J dropped 6; count of bases not matched to a gene: 3. The CDR3 is 15 amino acids. Germline CDR1 and CDR2: SGHDN and FVKESK.

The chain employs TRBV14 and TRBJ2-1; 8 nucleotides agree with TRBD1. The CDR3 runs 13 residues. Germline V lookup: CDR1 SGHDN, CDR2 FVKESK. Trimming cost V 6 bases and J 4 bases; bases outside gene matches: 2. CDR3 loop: CASRGQGYNEQFF. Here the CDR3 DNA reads TGTGCCAGCAGAGGACAGGGTTACAATGAGCAGTTCTTC. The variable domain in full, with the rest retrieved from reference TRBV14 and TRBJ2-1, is EAGVTQFPSHSVIEKGQTVTLRCDPISGHDNLYWYRRVMGKEIKFLLHFVKESKQDESGMPNNRFLAERTGGTYSTLKVQPAELEDSGVYFCASRGQGYNEQFFGPGTRLTVL.

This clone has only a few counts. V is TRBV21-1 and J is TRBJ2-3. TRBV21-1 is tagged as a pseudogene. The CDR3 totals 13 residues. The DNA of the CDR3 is TGTGCCACCATGGAGGGGGGCGCAGATACGCAGTATTTT. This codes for CATMEGGADTQYF.

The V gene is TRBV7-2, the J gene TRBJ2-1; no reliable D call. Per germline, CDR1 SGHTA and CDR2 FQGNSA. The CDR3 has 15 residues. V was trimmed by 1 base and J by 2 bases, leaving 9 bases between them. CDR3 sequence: CASSLVVSTYNEQFF. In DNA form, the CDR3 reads TGTGCCAGCAGCTTAGTAGTTTCAACCTACAATGAGCAGTTCTTC.

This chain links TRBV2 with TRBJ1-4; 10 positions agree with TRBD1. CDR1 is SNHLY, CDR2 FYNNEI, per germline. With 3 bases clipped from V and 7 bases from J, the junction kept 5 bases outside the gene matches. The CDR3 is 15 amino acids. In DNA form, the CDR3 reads TGTGCCAGCAGTGATTCTGGGACAGGGGTTGAAAAACTGTTTTTT. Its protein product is CASSDSGTGVEKLFF.

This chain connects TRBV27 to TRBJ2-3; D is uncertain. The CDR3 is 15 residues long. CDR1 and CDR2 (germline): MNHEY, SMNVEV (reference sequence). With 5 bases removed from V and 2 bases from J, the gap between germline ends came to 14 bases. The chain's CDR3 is CASSQTDFTTDTQYF. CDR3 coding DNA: TGTGCCAGCAGTCAAACCGACTTTACCACAGATACGCAGTATTTT.

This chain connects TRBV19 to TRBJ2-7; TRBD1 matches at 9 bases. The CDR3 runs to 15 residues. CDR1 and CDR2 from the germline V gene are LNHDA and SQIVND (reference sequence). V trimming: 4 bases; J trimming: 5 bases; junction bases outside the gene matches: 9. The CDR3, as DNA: TGTGCCAGTAGTACACCGGGACAGGGAACCAACGAGCAGTACTTC. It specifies CASSTPGQGTNEQYF.

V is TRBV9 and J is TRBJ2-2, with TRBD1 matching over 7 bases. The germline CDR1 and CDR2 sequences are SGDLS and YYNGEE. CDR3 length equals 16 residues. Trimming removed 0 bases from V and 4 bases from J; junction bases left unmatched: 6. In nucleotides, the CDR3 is TGTGCCAGCAGCGTAGCTCGAGGGGGCAGCACCGGGGAGCTGTTTTTT. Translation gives CASSVARGGSTGELFF.

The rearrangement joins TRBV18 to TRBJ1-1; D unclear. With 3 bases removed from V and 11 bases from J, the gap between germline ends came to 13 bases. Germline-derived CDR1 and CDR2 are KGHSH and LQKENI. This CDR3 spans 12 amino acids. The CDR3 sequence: CASSPSVASAFF. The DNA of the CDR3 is TGTGCCAGCTCACCTTCGGTTGCTTCGGCTTTCTTT.

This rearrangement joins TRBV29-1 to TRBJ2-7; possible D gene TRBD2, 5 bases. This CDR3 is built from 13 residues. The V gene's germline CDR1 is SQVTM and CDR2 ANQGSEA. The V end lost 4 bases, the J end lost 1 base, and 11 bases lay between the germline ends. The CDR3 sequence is CSVGTLRSYEQYF. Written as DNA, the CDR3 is TGCAGCGTTGGGACTCTCCGATCCTACGAGCAGTACTTC.

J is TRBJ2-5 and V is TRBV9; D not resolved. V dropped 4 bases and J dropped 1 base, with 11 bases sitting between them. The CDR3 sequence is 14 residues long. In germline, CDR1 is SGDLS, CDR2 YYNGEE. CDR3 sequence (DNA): TGTGCCAGCAGCCCCGAGGTGGCCCAAGAGACCCAGTACTTC. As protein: CASSPEVAQETQYF.

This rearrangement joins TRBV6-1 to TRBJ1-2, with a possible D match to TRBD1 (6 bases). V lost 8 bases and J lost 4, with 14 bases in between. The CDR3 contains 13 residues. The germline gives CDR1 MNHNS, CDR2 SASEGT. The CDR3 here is CASSWGPSYGYTF. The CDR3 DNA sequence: TGTGCCAGCTCCTGGGGGCCCAGCTATGGCTACACCTTC.

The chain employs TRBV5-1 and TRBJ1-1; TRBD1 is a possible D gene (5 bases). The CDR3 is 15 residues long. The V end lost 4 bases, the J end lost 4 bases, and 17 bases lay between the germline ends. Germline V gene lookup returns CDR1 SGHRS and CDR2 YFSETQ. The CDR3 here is CASSPRGLDGTEAFF. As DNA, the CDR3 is TGCGCCAGCAGCCCGAGGGGTCTCGACGGCACTGAAGCTTTCTTT.

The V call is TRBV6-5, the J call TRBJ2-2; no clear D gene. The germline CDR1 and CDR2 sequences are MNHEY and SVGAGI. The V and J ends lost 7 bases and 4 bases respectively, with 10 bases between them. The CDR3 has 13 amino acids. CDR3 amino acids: CASIMGVTGELFF. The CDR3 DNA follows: TGTGCCAGCATCATGGGTGTCACCGGGGAGCTGTTTTTT.